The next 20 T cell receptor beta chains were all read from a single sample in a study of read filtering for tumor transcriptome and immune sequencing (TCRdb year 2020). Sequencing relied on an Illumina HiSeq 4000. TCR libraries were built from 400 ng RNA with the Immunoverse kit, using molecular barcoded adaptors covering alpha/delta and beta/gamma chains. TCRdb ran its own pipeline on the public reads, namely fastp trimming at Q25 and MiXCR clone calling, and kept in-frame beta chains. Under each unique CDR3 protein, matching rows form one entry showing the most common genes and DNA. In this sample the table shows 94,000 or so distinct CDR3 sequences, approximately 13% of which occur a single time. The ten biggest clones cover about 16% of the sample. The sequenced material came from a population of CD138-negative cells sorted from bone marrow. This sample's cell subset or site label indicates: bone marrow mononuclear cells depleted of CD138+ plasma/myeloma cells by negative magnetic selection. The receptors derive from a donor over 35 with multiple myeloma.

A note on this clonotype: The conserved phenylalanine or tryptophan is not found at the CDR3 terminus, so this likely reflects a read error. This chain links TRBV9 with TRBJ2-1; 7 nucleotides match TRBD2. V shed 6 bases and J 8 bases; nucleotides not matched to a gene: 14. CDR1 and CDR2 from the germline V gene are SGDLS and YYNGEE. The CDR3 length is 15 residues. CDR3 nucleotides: TGTGCCAGCACCCCCAGCAGCGGGAAGAGGCATGAGCAGTTCTCC. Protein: CASTPSSGKRHEQFS.

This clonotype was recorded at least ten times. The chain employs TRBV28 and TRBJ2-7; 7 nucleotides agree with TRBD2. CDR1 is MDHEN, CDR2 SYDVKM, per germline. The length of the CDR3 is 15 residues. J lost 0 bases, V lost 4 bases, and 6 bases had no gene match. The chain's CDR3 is CASSSPGTNSYEQYF. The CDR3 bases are TGTGCCAGCAGTTCTCCCGGGACTAACTCCTACGAGCAGTACTTC.

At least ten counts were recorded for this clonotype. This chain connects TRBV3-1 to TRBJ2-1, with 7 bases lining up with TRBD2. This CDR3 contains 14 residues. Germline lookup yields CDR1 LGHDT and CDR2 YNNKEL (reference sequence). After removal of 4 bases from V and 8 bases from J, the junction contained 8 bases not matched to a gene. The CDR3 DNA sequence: TGTGCCAGCAGCCCCGGACTAGGTGAGGATGAGCAGTTCTTC. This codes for CASSPGLGEDEQFF.

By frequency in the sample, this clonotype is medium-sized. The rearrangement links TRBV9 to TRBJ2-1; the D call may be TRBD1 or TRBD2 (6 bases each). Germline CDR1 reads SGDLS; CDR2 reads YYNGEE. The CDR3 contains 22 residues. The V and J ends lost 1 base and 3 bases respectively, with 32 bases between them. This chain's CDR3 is CASSVQPDAQLGGSGLYNEQFF. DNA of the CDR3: TGTGCCAGCAGCGTACAACCGGACGCCCAGCTAGGGGGGAGCGGCCTCTACAATGAGCAGTTCTTC.

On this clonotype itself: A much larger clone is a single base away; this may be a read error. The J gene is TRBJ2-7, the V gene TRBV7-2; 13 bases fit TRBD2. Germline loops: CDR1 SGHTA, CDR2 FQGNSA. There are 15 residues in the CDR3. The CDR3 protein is CASSRLAGGIYGQYF. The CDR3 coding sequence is TGTGCCAGCAGCCGACTAGCGGGAGGAATCTACGGGCAGTACTTC. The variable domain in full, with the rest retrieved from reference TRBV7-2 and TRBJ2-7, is GAGVSQSPSNKVTEKGKDVELRCDPISGHTALYWYRQSLGQGLEFLIYFQGNSAPDKSGLPSDRFSAERTGGSVSTLTIQRTQQEDSAVYLCASSRLAGGIYGQYFGPGTRLTVT.

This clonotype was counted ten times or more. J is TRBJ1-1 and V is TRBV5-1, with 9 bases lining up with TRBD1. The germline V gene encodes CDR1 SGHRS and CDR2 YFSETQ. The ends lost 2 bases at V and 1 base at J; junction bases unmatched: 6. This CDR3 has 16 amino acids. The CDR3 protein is CASSLELGQGNTEAFF. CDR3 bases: TGCGCCAGCAGCTTAGAACTGGGACAGGGGAACACTGAAGCTTTCTTT.

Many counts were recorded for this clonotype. In DNA form, the CDR3 reads TGTGCCAGCAGTTTCAAGCGGGAGGGCTCCAATGAGCAGTTCTTC. It codes for CASSFKREGSNEQFF. The rearrangement joins TRBV6-1 to TRBJ2-1; 10 positions agree with TRBD2. V was pared by 5 bases and J by 6 bases, with 7 bases of the junction left unmatched. Germline CDR1 MNHNS, CDR2 SASEGT. The CDR3 length is 15 residues.

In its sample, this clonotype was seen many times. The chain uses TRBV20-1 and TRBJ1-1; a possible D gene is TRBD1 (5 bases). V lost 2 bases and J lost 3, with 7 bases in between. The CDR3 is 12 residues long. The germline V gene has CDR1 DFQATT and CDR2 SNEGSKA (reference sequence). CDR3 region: CSARQGDTEAFF. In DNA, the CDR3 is TGCAGTGCTAGACAGGGCGACACTGAAGCTTTCTTT.

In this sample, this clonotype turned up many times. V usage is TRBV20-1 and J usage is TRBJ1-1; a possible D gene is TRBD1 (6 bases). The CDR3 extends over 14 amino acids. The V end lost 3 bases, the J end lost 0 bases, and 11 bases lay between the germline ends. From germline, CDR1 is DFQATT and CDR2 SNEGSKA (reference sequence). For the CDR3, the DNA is TGCAGTGCTAGTAGGCAGGGGTTGAACACTGAAGCTTTCTTT. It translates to CSASRQGLNTEAFF.

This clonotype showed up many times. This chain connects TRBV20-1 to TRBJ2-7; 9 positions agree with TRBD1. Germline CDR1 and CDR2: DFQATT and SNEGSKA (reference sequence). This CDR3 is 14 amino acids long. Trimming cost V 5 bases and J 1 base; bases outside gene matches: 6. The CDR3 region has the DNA TGCAGTGCTGGACGACAGGGGGGTTCCTACGAGCAGTACTTC. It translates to CSAGRQGGSYEQYF.

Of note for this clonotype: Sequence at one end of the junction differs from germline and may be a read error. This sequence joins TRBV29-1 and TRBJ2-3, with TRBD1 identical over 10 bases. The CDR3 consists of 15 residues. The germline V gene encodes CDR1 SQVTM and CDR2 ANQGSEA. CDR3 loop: CIVRTGGTYTDMQYF. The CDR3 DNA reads TGCATCGTCCGGACAGGGGGTACCTACACAGATATGCAGTATTTT.

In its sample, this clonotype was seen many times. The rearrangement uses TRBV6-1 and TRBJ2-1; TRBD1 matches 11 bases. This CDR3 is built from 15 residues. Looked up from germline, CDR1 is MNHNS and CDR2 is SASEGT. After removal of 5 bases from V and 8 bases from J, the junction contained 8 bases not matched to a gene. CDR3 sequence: CASSLRDRGMDEQFF. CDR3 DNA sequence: TGTGCCAGCAGTCTCCGGGACAGGGGGATGGATGAGCAGTTCTTC.

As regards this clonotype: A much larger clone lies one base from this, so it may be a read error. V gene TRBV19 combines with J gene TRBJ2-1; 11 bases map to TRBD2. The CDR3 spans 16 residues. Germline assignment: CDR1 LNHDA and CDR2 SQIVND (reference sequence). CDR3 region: CASSIATSGIYNVQFF. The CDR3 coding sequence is TGTGCCAGTAGTATCGCGACTAGCGGGATCTACAATGTGCAGTTCTTC.

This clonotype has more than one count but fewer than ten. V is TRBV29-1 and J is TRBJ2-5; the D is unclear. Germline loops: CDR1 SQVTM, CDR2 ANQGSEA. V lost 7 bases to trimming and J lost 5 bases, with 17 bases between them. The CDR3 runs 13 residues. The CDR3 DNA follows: TGCAGCGCCGAAAATTGGGTCGGGGAGACCCAGTACTTC. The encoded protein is CSAENWVGETQYF.

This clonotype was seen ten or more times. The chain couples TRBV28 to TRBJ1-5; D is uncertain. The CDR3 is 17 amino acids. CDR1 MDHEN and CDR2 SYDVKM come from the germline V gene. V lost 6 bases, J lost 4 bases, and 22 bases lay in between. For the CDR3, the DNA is TGTGCCAGCAGCTCTCCCCTACGCCGGGAGGGTAATCAGCCCCAGCATTTT. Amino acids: CASSSPLRREGNQPQHF.

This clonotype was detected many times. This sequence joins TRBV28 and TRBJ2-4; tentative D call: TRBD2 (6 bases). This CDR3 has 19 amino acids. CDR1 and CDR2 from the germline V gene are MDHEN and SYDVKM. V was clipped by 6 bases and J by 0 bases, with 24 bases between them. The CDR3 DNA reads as TGTGCCAGCAGCCCCCGGATCGGGAGAGCGGAGTTAGCCAAAAACATTCAGTACTTC. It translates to CASSPRIGRAELAKNIQYF.

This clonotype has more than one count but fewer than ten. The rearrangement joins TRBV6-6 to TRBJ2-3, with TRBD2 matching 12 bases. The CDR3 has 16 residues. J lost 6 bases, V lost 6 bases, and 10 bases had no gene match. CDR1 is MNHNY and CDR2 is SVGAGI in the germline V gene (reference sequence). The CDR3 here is CASSPLAGGAGDTQYF. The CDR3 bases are TGTGCCAGCAGCCCACTAGCGGGAGGCGCCGGTGATACGCAGTATTTT.

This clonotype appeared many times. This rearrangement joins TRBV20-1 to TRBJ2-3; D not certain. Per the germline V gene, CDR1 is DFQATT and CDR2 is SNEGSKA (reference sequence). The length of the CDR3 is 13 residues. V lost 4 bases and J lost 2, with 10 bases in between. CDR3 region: CSATDPLTDTQYF. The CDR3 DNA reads TGCAGTGCTACTGACCCTCTCACAGATACGCAGTATTTT.

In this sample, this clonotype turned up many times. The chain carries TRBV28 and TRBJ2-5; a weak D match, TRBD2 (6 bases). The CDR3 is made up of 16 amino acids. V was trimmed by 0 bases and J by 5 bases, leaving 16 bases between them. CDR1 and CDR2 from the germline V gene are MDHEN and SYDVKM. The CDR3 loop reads CASSLWGTGDSETQYF. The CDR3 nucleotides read TGTGCCAGCAGTTTATGGGGGACCGGGGACTCGGAGACCCAGTACTTC.

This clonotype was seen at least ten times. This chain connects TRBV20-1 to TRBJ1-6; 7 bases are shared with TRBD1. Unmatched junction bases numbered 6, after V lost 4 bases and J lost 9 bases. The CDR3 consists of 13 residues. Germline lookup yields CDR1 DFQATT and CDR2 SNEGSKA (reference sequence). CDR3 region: CSAKDRDGSPLHF. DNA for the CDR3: TGCAGTGCTAAAGACAGGGACGGTTCACCCCTCCACTTT.